This T cell receptor beta chain was retrieved from a study of shared clonotypes between healthy human individuals. Study-wide results and caveats: Naive subsets, compared against memory subsets, generally had larger estimated richness values.

The donors were all Caucasian adults (living in Nashville, Tennessee). Remarks on this clone: Its antigen is unidentified.

Deep was the level at which the assay was run. Repertoires were generated with immunoSEQ multiplex PCR, while TCRdb's copy carries only in-frame clones and drops some. The table records millions of clones, more than 80% of them present only once. Germline V lookup: CDR1 SQVTM, CDR2 ANQGSEA. V was shortened by 1 base and J by 2 bases, with 7 bases between the two germline ends. CDR3 size: 13 residues. The V gene is TRBV29-1, the J gene TRBJ2-3, with D unresolved. The sequenced material came from naive CD4+ T cells sorted from blood. Stated subset: CD45RA+ positively selected. This sequence was found in a man aged 18 to 35 in good health. In DNA, the CDR3 is TGCAGCGTTGAAGTTACAACCACAGATACGCAGTATTTT. Translated: CSVEVTTTDTQYF.